These 16 T cell receptor beta chains share one sample of origin, sequenced in a study of cytomegalovirus exposure and HLA in healthy donors. The PCR used 60 Vbeta and 13 Jbeta primers. Profiled with immunoSEQ multiplex PCR; TCRdb holds only in-frame clones, not every one. This sample carries about 130,000 clones, roughly 77% of them seen once, and the ten largest clones take 5% to 5.5%. The source material was PBMCs. These receptors originate from a young man in good health and CMV-seronegative.

The chain links TRBV28 to TRBJ1-2, with D possibly matching TRBD1 (6 bases). CDR1 and CDR2 from the germline V gene are MDHEN and SYDVKM. Trimming pared 2 bases from V and 4 bases from J, leaving 14 bases between. This CDR3 has 15 residues. The DNA of the CDR3 is TGTGCCAGCAGTTTAAACGCAGGGGATGGCTATGGCTACACCTTC. Its protein product is CASSLNAGDGYGYTF.

The chain carries TRBV6-5 and TRBJ1-2; D is unclear. V shed 7 bases and J shed 1 base, with 10 bases lying between them. This CDR3 has 13 amino acids. The V gene's germline CDR1 is MNHEY and CDR2 SVGAGI. CDR3 in amino acids: CASTNGNNYGYTF. In DNA, the CDR3 is TGTGCCAGCACAAACGGGAATAACTATGGCTACACCTTC.

The chain links TRBV5-1 to TRBJ2-7; 12 bases agree with TRBD1. The germline CDR1 and CDR2 sequences are SGHRS and YFSETQ. V shed 3 bases, J shed 5 bases, and the junction held 6 bases outside the gene matches. The CDR3 is 15 amino acids. CDR3 nucleotides: TGCGCCAGCAGCTGGTCCGGGACAGGGGGCGACGAGCAGTACTTC. Translation: CASSWSGTGGDEQYF.

CDR3 amino acids: CASSPKAGVGELFF. The DNA for the CDR3 is TGTGCCAGCTCACCGAAAGCGGGAGTAGGGGAGCTGTTTTTT. This chain connects TRBV18 to TRBJ2-2, with 8 bases matching TRBD2. Germline V CDR1 and CDR2: KGHSH, LQKENI. Unmatched junction bases numbered 5, after V lost 3 bases and J lost 8 bases. The CDR3 consists of 14 residues.

The V gene is TRBV28, the J gene TRBJ2-5; tentatively, D is TRBD2 (7 bases). The V gene's germline CDR1 is MDHEN and CDR2 SYDVKM. Deletions cut 5 bases from V and 5 bases from J, with 18 bases between. The CDR3 runs to 15 residues. The CDR3 coding sequence is TGTGCCAGCAGTCCCAGAGGAGGGGGGGAGGAGACCCAGTACTTC. Translated: CASSPRGGGEETQYF.

V usage is TRBV6-1 and J usage is TRBJ1-6, with TRBD1 matching over 7 bases. With V trimmed by 4 bases and J by 15 bases, 6 bases remained unmatched. Per germline, CDR1 MNHNS and CDR2 SASEGT. CDR3 length: 12 residues. CDR3 loop: CASSGQGWDLHF. The DNA of the CDR3 is TGTGCCAGCAGTGGACAGGGTTGGGACCTCCACTTT.

This clone has just a few counts. CDR3 residues: CASSEGQGEKLFF. In DNA, the CDR3 is TGCGCCAGCAGTGAGGGACAGGGTGAAAAACTGTTTTTT. The rearrangement uses TRBV10-1 and TRBJ1-4; 8 bases fit TRBD1. Looked up from germline, CDR1 is WNHNN and CDR2 is SYGVQD (reference sequence). V gave up 2 bases and J gave up 7 bases; unmatched junction bases: 0. This CDR3 comprises 13 residues.

The V gene is TRBV11-3, the J gene TRBJ2-1; 7 bases match TRBD2. J lost 4 bases, V lost 5 bases, and 8 bases had no gene match. Per germline, CDR1 SGHNT and CDR2 YENEEA. This CDR3 has 15 amino acids. CDR3 protein: CASSPGQRGYNEQFF. The CDR3 nucleotides read TGTGCCAGCAGCCCTGGGCAGCGGGGTTACAATGAGCAGTTCTTC.

V is TRBV5-1 and J is TRBJ1-3, with a tentative D call TRBD1 (6 bases). Germline CDR1 SGHRS, CDR2 YFSETQ. The CDR3 has 16 residues. V was trimmed by 0 bases and J by 2 bases, leaving 12 bases between them. Here the CDR3 DNA reads TGCGCCAGCAGCTTGGATCCGGGGACAACTGGAAACACCATATATTTT. Residues: CASSLDPGTTGNTIYF.

This sequence joins TRBV11-2 and TRBJ2-5, with 8 bases that match TRBD1. The CDR3 has 13 amino acids. Looked up from germline, CDR1 is SGHAT and CDR2 is FQNNGV. The V segment lost 5 bases and the J segment 5 bases; nucleotides outside the gene matches: 4. The CDR3 loop is CASSRTGLETQYF. The CDR3 region has the DNA TGTGCCAGCAGCCGGACAGGGTTGGAGACCCAGTACTTC.

The genes are TRBV6-5 and TRBJ1-4; D perhaps matches TRBD1 (6 bases). The CDR3 is made up of 14 amino acids. The germline V gene has CDR1 MNHEY and CDR2 SVGAGI. V was shortened by 6 bases and J by 7 bases, with 15 bases between the two germline ends. CDR3 protein: CASSPLGAGEKLFF. Here the CDR3 DNA reads TGTGCCAGCAGCCCTTTGGGGGCGGGTGAAAAACTGTTTTTT.

The rearrangement links TRBV18 to TRBJ1-1; D possibly corresponds to TRBD1 (6 bases). The CDR3 has 13 amino acids. CDR1 and CDR2 from the germline V gene are KGHSH and LQKENI. V lost 3 bases and J 8 bases, leaving 13 bases between the germline ends. CDR3 protein: CASSPTGLFEAFF. In nucleotides, the CDR3 is TGTGCCAGCTCACCGACAGGTTTGTTCGAAGCTTTCTTT.

The genes are TRBV28 and TRBJ2-3; D is uncertain. Germline V gene sequence: CDR1 MDHEN, CDR2 SYDVKM. The CDR3 spans 12 residues. The V gene lost 5 bases and the J gene lost 2 bases, with 5 bases spanning the gap. CDR3 sequence: CASSLLTDTQYF. DNA for the CDR3: TGTGCCAGCAGTCTTCTCACAGATACGCAGTATTTT.

J is TRBJ2-1 and V is TRBV5-1; 8 nucleotides agree with TRBD1. In germline, CDR1 is SGHRS, CDR2 YFSETQ. V shed 0 bases and J 7 bases; nucleotides not matched to a gene: 9. This CDR3 contains 16 residues. In DNA form, the CDR3 reads TGCGCCAGCAGCTTGGCTGGGCAGGGGGCGGGAAATGAGCAGTTCTTC. This translates into CASSLAGQGAGNEQFF.

The chain combines TRBV7-2 with TRBJ2-3; TRBD2 aligns across 11 bases. Per germline, CDR1 SGHTA and CDR2 FQGNSA. V lost 5 bases, J lost 5 bases, and 12 bases stayed unmatched. CDR3 length: 17 amino acids. For the CDR3, the DNA is TGTGCCAGCAGCCGAGTTAGCGGGAGGGCGAGGGGAGATACGCAGTATTTT. Its translation is CASSRVSGRARGDTQYF.

Sample share makes this clone medium-sized. The same CDR3 is also encoded by other DNA sequences in this sample. The chain carries TRBV5-5 and TRBJ2-7; a weak D match, TRBD2 (6 bases). The V gene lost 2 bases and the J gene lost 7 bases, with 10 bases spanning the gap. Looked up from germline, CDR1 is SGHKS and CDR2 is YYEKEE (reference sequence). The CDR3 is 12 amino acids. The CDR3 DNA sequence: TGTGCCAGCAGCTTTTCGGGGGAAGAGCAGTACTTC. The encoded protein is CASSFSGEEQYF. The full variable domain, with the rest looked up from reference TRBV5-5 and TRBJ2-7, is DAGVTQSPTHLIKTRGQQVTLRCSPISGHKSVSWYQQVLGQGPQFIFQYYEKEERGRGNFPDRFSARQFPNYSSELNVNALLLGDSALYLCASSFSGEEQYFGPGTRLTVT.